This T cell receptor beta chain emerged from a study of tumor-infiltrating lymphocytes in primary liver carcinoma (dated by TCRdb to between 2016 and 2019). Study-wide context: The five patients, three men and two women aged 30 to 69 years, had hepatocellular carcinoma (four) or combined HCC and intrahepatic cholangiocarcinoma (one). Tumors of the five patients were stage T1-T3 N0M0 with maximum diameters of 4.2 to 10 cm. Each sample produced roughly 3.65 to 7.5 million productive TCRbeta reads, and read depth showed no significant difference between tissue types. High reproducibility was observed for the technical replicate repertoires, with mean shared-clone rates about 0.89 and correlation coefficients above 0.95. To link TCRbeta repertoire diversity to the local molecular phenotype, the 20 to 30 tumor region samples were profiled with Agilent mRNA microarrays. A total of 35 or so specimens from 5 patients, comprising approximately 25 tumor regions, 5 adjacent noncancerous liver tissues and 5 peripheral blood samples, were covered by TCRbeta repertoire sequencing. Across five regions of each liver tumor, along with adjacent normal tissue and blood, the study brought together TCRbeta repertoire sequencing, expression microarrays and whole-exome sequencing. The research as a whole found: With just a handful of patients in the study, the authors point out that the findings should be validated in a larger study. Repertoire overlap was higher between tumor regions (mean about 36%) than tumor-adjacent (17%) or tumor-blood (about 14%) pairs, consistent with antigen-driven expansion. Only roughly 7-24% of top clones appeared in all five regions of a tumor, which suggests that tumor-infiltrating T cells are spatially heterogeneous. The top 250 clones made up a significantly larger repertoire fraction in tumors than in blood (p = 0.039). Because sequencing covered only the TCR beta chain and unpaired alpha chains were not captured, true repertoire diversity is likely underestimated. Because the samples were bulk and unsorted, CD4+ and CD8+ T cell repertoires could not be compared.

The CDR3 sequence holds 18 residues, the cysteine and phenylalanine included. The CDR3 DNA has 54 bases and is translated from base 1. The germline V gene yields ENHRY for CDR1 and SYGVKD for CDR2. Without any cell sorting, total RNA and DNA were extracted together from around 18-30 mg of bulk tissue using the AllPrep DNA/RNA mini kit. A handful of patients with histopathologically diagnosed primary liver carcinoma underwent surgical resection in China between November 2015 and 2016. At the time of sampling, the patients had chronic HBV infection and had not received any treatment. Five spatially separated regions were sampled per tumor: superior, inferior, left-lateral and right-lateral poles, plus the tumor centre. More than 75% viable tumor cells were found by histology in every tumor sample. Fresh tumor and adjacent tissue pieces were bisected; one half was stored in RNAlater at -80°C, the other sent for histology.

TCRbeta-specific cDNA was reverse-transcribed from 500 ng total RNA using a constant-region primer and ProtoScript II reverse transcriptase. TCRbeta libraries were built with three nested multiplex PCR rounds, a slightly modified ARM-PCR procedure. Multiplex TRBV1-TRBV30 forward primers and a Cbeta reverse primer were used in the first two PCR rounds, each of which was run for 9 to 11 cycles. Sample barcodes and Illumina adapters were added in a final 25-cycle PCR using Deep VentR polymerase. Before sequencing, amplicons of 200-500 bp were gel-purified using a QIAquick gel extraction kit. An Illumina HiSeq 2500 was used to sequence the TCRbeta amplicons, generating 250-bp paired-end reads. The authors' pipeline ran thus. Reads were quality-trimmed with Trimmomatic v0.33, and paired reads were merged with FLASH v1.2.11 to recover full CDR3 sequences. MiGEC v1.2.1b assigned V, D and J germline segments to the rearranged TCRbeta sequences. Clonotype statistics and Shannon-Wiener diversity indices were computed with VDJtools v1.0.0. To reduce sampling bias, subsequent analyses other than the diversity analysis used only the 250 most abundant clonotypes in each sample. The public sequencing data were trimmed at Q25 with fastp and processed into clonotypes with MiXCR by TCRdb, which kept only in-frame beta chains. When rows share a CDR3 protein, they turn into one entry using the most common DNA and genes. The V and J calls here are based on TCRdb, not the publication. In this sample the table shows around 190,000 distinct CDR3 sequences, around four fifths of which occur a single time. The ten largest clones capture 15% to 20% of the sample.

Comment on this clonotype: There is no known antigen for this receptor. A junction boundary mismatches the germline segment, possibly from a read error.

The material sequenced was tumor tissue from primary liver carcinoma. The rearrangement combines TRBV10-3 with TRBJ2-2; TRBD2 fits 7 bases in the junction. This TCR was recovered from a man in his forties with primary liver carcinoma and hepatitis B virus infection. The CDR3 sequence is CAISDGTNGPANTGELFF. DNA sequence: TGTGCCATCAGTGACGGGACTAACGGGCCGGCGAACACTGGGGAGCTGTTTTTT.